This T cell receptor beta chain was identified during a study of human T cells and chemical hapten exposure. CDR1 is MNHNY, CDR2 SVGAGI, per germline (reference sequence). V was clipped by 6 bases and J by 2 bases, with 5 bases between them. CDR3 length equals 12 residues. This clonotype was found many times. The time point was: patch test 2, 6 weeks after DPC sensitization. Noted treatment: therapeutic diphenylcyclopropenone sensitization with weekly scalp DPC. TCRdb independently ran MiXCR on the RACE reads; one entry per CDR3 protein. Here the sample spans more than 90,000 distinct CDR3 sequences, roughly 10% being singletons.

The chain links TRBV6-6 to TRBJ2-1; no clear D. The source is a woman aged 35 to 49 with alopecia areata. Some clones in this sample may be carry-over from other donors' samples. This specimen was whole blood, taken in connection with sensitization to the hapten diphenylcyclopropenone (DPC). CDR3 residues: CASSRPYNEQFF. DNA for the CDR3: TGTGCCAGCAGCAGACCCTACAATGAGCAGTTCTTC.